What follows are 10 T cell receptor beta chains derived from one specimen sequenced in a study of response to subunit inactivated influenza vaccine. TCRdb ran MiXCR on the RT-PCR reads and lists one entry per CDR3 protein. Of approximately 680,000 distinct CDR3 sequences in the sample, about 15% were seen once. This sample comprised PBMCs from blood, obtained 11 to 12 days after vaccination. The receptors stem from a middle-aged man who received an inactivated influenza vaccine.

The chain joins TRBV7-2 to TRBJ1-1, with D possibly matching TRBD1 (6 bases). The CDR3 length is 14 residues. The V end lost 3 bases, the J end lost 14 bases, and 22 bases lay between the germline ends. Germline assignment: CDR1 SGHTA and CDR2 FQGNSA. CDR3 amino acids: CASSLEQGFLKAFF. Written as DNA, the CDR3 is TGTGCCAGCAGCTTGGAACAGGGTTTCCTAAAGGCCTTCTTT. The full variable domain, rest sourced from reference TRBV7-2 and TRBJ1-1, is GAGVSQSPSNKVTEKGKDVELRCDPISGHTALYWYRQSLGQGLEFLIYFQGNSAPDKSGLPSDRFSAERTGGSVSTLTIQRTQQEDSAVYLCASSLEQGFLKAFFGQGTRLTVV.

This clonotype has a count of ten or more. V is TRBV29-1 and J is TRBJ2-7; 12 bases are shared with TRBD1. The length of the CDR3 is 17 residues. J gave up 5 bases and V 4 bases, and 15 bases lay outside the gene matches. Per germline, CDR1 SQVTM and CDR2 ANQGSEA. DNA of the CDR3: TGCAGCGTTGTCGGGGACAGGGGGCGTATTACCCCCCACGAGCAGTACTTC. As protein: CSVVGDRGRITPHEQYF.

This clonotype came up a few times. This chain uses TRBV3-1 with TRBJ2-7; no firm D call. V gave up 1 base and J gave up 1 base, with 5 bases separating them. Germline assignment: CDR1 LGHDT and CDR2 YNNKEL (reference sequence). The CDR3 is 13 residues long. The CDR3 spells CASSQGNSYEQYF. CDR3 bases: TGTGCCAGCAGCCAAGGTAATTCCTACGAGCAGTACTTC.

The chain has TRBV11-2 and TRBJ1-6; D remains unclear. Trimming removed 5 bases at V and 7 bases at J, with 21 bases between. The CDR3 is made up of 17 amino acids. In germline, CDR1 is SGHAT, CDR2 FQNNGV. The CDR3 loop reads CASSPRRHGRDNSPLHF. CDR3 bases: TGTGCCAGCAGCCCCCGTCGACACGGGAGAGACAATTCACCCCTCCACTTT.

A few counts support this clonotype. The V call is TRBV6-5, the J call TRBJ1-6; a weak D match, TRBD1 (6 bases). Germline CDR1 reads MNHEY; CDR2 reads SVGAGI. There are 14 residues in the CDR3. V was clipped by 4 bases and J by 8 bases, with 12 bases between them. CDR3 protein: CASSFQGTHSPLHF. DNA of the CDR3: TGTGCCAGCAGTTTTCAGGGGACGCATTCACCCCTCCACTTT.

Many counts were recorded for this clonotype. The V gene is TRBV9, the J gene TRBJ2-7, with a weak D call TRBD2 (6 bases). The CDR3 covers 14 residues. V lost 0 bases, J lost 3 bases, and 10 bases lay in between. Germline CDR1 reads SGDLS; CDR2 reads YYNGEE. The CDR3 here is CASSVGWGVYEQYF. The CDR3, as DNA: TGTGCCAGCAGCGTAGGGTGGGGGGTCTACGAGCAGTACTTC. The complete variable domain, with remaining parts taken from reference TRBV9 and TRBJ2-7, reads DSGVTQTPKHLITATGQRVTLRCSPRSGDLSVYWYQQSLDQGLQFLIQYYNGEERAKGNILERFSAQQFPDLHSELNLSSLELGDSALYFCASSVGWGVYEQYFGPGTRLTVT.

The CDR3 nucleotides are TGTGCCAGCAGTTCCCACTCCGGACAGTACAATGAGCAGTTCTTC. It encodes CASSSHSGQYNEQFF. This chain joins TRBV6-5 and TRBJ2-1; a possible D gene is TRBD1 (6 bases). This CDR3 is built from 15 residues. Trimming pared 4 bases from V and 4 bases from J, leaving 14 bases between. Germline values: CDR1 MNHEY, CDR2 SVGAGI.

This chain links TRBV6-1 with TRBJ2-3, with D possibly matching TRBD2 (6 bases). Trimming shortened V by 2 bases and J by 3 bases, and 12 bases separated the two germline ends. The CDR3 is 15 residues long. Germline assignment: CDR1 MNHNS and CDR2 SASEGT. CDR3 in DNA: TGTGCCAGCAGTGAATTTAGGAGGGGAACAGATACGCAGTATTTT. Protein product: CASSEFRRGTDTQYF.

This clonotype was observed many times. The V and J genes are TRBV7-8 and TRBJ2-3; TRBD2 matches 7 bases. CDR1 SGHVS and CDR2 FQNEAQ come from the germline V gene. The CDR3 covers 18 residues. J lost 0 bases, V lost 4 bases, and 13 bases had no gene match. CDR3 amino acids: CASSSSGTTYSSTDTQYF. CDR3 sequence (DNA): TGTGCCAGCAGCTCGTCCGGGACTACGTATTCTAGCACAGATACGCAGTATTTT.

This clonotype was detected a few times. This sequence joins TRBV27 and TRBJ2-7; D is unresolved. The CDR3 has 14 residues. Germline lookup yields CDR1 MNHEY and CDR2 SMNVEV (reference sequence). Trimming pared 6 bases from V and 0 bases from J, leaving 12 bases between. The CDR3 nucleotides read TGTGCCAGCAGACGTGACGGGTACTCCTACGAGCAGTACTTC. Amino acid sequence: CASRRDGYSYEQYF.